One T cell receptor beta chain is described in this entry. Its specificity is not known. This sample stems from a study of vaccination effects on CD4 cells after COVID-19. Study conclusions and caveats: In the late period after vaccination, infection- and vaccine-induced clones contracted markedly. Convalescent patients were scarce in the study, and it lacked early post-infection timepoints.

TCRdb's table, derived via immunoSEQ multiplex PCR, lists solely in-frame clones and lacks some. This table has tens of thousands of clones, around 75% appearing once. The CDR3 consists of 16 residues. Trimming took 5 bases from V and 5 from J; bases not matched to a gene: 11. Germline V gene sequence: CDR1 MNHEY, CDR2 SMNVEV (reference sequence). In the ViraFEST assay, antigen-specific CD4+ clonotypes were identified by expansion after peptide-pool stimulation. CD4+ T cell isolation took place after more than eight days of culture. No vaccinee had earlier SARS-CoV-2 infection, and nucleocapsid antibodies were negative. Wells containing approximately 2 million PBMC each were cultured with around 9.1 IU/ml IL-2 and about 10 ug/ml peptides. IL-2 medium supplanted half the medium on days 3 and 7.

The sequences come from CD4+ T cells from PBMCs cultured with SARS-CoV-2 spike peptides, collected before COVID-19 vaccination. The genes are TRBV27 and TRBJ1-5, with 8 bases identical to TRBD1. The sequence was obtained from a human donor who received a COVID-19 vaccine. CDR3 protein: CASSLRGTGGYQPQHF. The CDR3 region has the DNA TGTGCCAGCAGTCTAAGGGGGACAGGAGGTTATCAGCCCCAGCATTTT.